The clone carrying this TCR beta chain was observed many times. The antigen is not known. TCRdb reprocessed the 5' RACE reads with MiXCR, giving one entry per CDR3 protein. This table has tens of thousands of distinct CDR3 sequences, roughly 18% appearing once. Germline V CDR1 and CDR2: DFQATT, SNEGSKA (reference sequence). Trimming stripped 2 bases from V and 3 bases from J, with 16 bases between. The CDR3 is made up of 15 amino acids. Findings and limits, study-wide: The TCR gene usage of tumor memory CD4+ T cells clustered together with blood and lymph node memory CD4+ cells and with lymph node naive CD4+ cells.

This chain connects TRBV20-1 to TRBJ1-2, with D hard to call. Sequenced: naive CD4+ T cells sorted from blood. Subset of the sample: naive CD4+ T cells, CD4+CD45RA+CD25-. The source of this sequence is a female donor with breast cancer. In DNA, the CDR3 is TGCAGTGCTAGATATAGATTGCAGAATGACTATGGCTACACCTTC. It is translated as CSARYRLQNDYGYTF.